This T cell receptor beta chain was sequenced for a study of blood T cell repertoires in COVID-19 (dated by TCRdb to the early 2020s). Describing the broader study: Samples covering the acute and convalescent phases of COVID-19 were provided by collaborators in the United States, Italy and Spain. Samples came from the ongoing ImmuneRACE study (first 160 participants) plus 1,254 subjects from 6 global collaborators. The material from the prospective study consisted of cDNA or gDNA derived from T cells, B-cell-depleted T cells, or PBMCs. HLA class I and class II types, where available, came from metadata supplied by the sample provider rather than from assay-based typing. The sample metadata nearly always contained a de-identified subject ID, COVID-19 status, age in years and sex. Subjects who had been exposed to COVID-19, were actively infected with it, or had recovered from it provided the deeply sampled blood TCRbeta repertoires that made up the dataset. A freely available public database, intended as a resource for researchers studying the immune response to SARS-CoV-2, is where the repertoires were released. What the authors observed across the whole study: The amount of clinical and demographic metadata varied by source and participant and was provided uncurated.

TCRbeta CDR3 regions were amplified from genomic DNA by means of the immunoSEQ Assay, a bias-controlled multiplex PCR. Turning to the authors' computational methods: The number of nucleated cells in each sample was estimated from the amplification of reference gene primers within the assay. Sequence reads were collapsed and filtered to measure the absolute abundance of every unique TCRbeta CDR3 rearrangement. For each sample, productive Simpson clonality was calculated as the square root of Simpson's diversity index across productive rearrangements. TCRdb provides this immuneACCESS table in a form limited to in-frame rearrangements. Some clones are lacking; in checked studies, under half of them reflect an unresolved V gene, and why the rest are absent is not known. That table gives V, J and clone size, and the DNA gave D and trimming. The sample table records roughly 230,000 clones; 80% to 90% of these occur just once. Together, the top ten hold just over 6.5% of the sample.

This clone was counted only a few times. The specificity of this receptor is unknown. Base qualities are missing; no much larger clone stands one base away. Germline trimming: 3 bases from V, 5 bases from J; junction bases outside gene matches: 9. From cysteine to phenylalanine, the CDR3 is 15 amino acids long. The read is trimmed to its CDR3 DNA, 45 bases read in frame from base 1. Reading the germline V gene gives CDR1 SGHAT and CDR2 FQNNGV. Participants in the prospective study were enrolled through a virtual design, were aged about 18 to 100 years, and lived in approximately 24 United States geographic areas. In the prospective study, participants were assigned to cohorts based on the clinical history participants reported in a screening survey and a study questionnaire. Exposed participants had been in contact with someone with a PCR-confirmed or clinician-diagnosed COVID-19 case within 2 weeks of study entry. Each participant in the prospective study had whole blood, serum and a nasopharyngeal or oropharyngeal swab collected by mobile phlebotomists. Participants in the prospective study had the option to provide additional blood draws and questionnaires over a roughly 2-month period. Before DNA extraction, prospective study blood samples were shipped either frozen or at room temperature.

Sequenced material: PBMCs or T cells enriched from blood (not recorded which). Recombination linked TRBV11-2 to TRBJ1-2; TRBD1 lines up with 7 middle nucleotides. This sequence was found in a woman in her 50s who had been exposed to COVID-19. This receptor has the CDR3 CASSFYGTEDYGYTF. The DNA sequence follows: TGTGCCAGCAGCTTCTACGGGACAGAAGATTATGGCTACACCTTC.